The 18 T cell receptor beta chains reported below all come from one sample, sequenced in a study of human T cells and chemical hapten exposure. MiXCR was run by TCRdb on the RACE reads, yielding one entry per CDR3 protein. The sample yields approximately 79,000 distinct CDR3 sequences, about a tenth seen once. Noted time point: patch test 1, 2 weeks after DPC sensitization. Treatment indicated: therapeutic diphenylcyclopropenone sensitization with weekly scalp DPC. Here the sequenced sample was whole blood, taken in connection with sensitization to the hapten diphenylcyclopropenone (DPC). The receptor source for this set is a woman between 50 and 59 years old with alopecia areata. Some clones in this sample may be carry-over from other donors' samples.

This chain links TRBV18 with TRBJ2-7; D is possibly TRBD1 (5 bases). V lost 1 base, J lost 2 bases, and 9 bases lay in between. The CDR3 runs to 14 residues. Germline V gives CDR1 KGHSH, CDR2 LQKENI. CDR3 sequence: CASSPRAGTYEQYF. In DNA form, the CDR3 reads TGTGCCAGCTCACCACGGGCAGGGACCTACGAGCAGTACTTC.

This chain joins TRBV12-3 or TRBV12-4 and TRBJ2-5; TRBD1 matches 7 bases. The CDR3 has 14 residues. V gave up 6 bases and J gave up 5 bases; unmatched junction bases: 9. The CDR3 loop reads CASRPNRGPETQYF. Written as DNA, the CDR3 is TGTGCCAGCAGGCCAAACAGGGGACCGGAGACCCAGTACTTC.

At least ten counts were recorded for this clonotype. The genes are TRBV5-1 and TRBJ2-7, with no clear D. The germline CDR1 and CDR2 sequences are SGHRS and YFSETQ. Trimming cost V 0 bases and J 6 bases, with 10 bases left between them. The CDR3 covers 13 residues. CDR3 residues: CASSLVVGSEQYF. The CDR3 DNA reads TGCGCCAGCAGCTTGGTGGTGGGATCCGAGCAGTACTTC. Based on the CDR3 plus reference TRBV5-1 and TRBJ2-7, the full variable domain is KAGVTQTPRYLIKTRGQQVTLSCSPISGHRSVSWYQQTPGQGLQFLFEYFSETQRNKGNFPGRFSGRQFSNSRSEMNVSTLELGDSALYLCASSLVVGSEQYFGPGTRLTVT.

The chain is built from TRBV6-2 or TRBV6-3 and TRBJ1-1, with D possibly matching TRBD1 (5 bases). From germline, CDR1 is MNHEY and CDR2 SVGEGT. This CDR3 is built from 13 residues. Trimming took off 7 bases at V and 5 bases at J, with 14 bases between the two ends. The CDR3 loop reads CASTTPGETEAFF. The CDR3 region has the DNA TGTGCCAGCACTACGCCGGGGGAGACTGAAGCTTTCTTT.

This chain uses TRBV29-1 with TRBJ2-7; 8 positions agree with TRBD1. The CDR3 has 12 residues. Germline trimming cut 8 bases from V and 5 bases from J; bases unmatched to any gene: 8. Germline V gene data show CDR1 as SQVTM and CDR2 as ANQGSEA. The CDR3 DNA follows: TGCAGCTTTGGACAGGGCGACAACGAGCAGTACTTC. This encodes CSFGQGDNEQYF.

The table lists this clonotype with a few counts. This chain uses TRBV29-1 with TRBJ1-4; 7 nucleotides line up with TRBD1. There are 13 residues in the CDR3. Germline trimming cut 5 bases from V and 5 bases from J; bases unmatched to any gene: 5. The V gene's germline CDR1 is SQVTM and CDR2 ANQGSEA. This chain's CDR3 is CSVTGTANEKLFF. Here the CDR3 DNA reads TGCAGCGTTACCGGGACAGCGAATGAAAAACTGTTTTTT. Based on the CDR3 plus reference TRBV29-1 and TRBJ1-4, the full variable domain is SAVISQKPSRDICQRGTSLTIQCQVDSQVTMMFWYRQQPGQSLTLIATANQGSEATYESGFVIDKFPISRPNLTFSTLTVSNMSPEDSSIYLCSVTGTANEKLFFGSGTQLSVL.

The rearrangement links TRBV27 to TRBJ2-7, with D tentatively TRBD2 (5 bases). V lost 4 bases and J lost 4, with 17 bases in between. This CDR3 spans 15 amino acids. Germline CDR1 and CDR2: MNHEY and SMNVEV (reference sequence). This CDR3 reads CASSSIRLSGYEQYF. The CDR3, as DNA: TGTGCCAGCAGTTCCATCCGGCTGTCGGGGTACGAGCAGTACTTC.

This clonotype was detected many times. This sequence joins TRBV3-1 and TRBJ2-7; D is uncertain. CDR3 size: 14 residues. Trimming stripped 3 bases from V and 3 bases from J, with 12 bases between. The germline V gene encodes CDR1 LGHDT and CDR2 YNNKEL (reference sequence). CDR3 in DNA: TGTGCCAGCAGCCACCCTGCCTCGAGCTACGAGCAGTACTTC. Amino acid sequence: CASSHPASSYEQYF.

This clonotype was observed at least ten times. This chain connects TRBV5-1 to TRBJ2-7; weak D call: TRBD1 (5 bases). This CDR3 is built from 16 residues. The germline gives CDR1 SGHRS, CDR2 YFSETQ. V lost 0 bases and J 5 bases, leaving 18 bases between the germline ends. In DNA, the CDR3 is TGCGCCAGCAGCTTGGTCCTGACAGCTGCCAGCGACGAGCAGTACTTC. Residues: CASSLVLTAASDEQYF. Combining the CDR3 with reference TRBV5-1 and TRBJ2-7 gives the whole variable domain KAGVTQTPRYLIKTRGQQVTLSCSPISGHRSVSWYQQTPGQGLQFLFEYFSETQRNKGNFPGRFSGRQFSNSRSEMNVSTLELGDSALYLCASSLVLTAASDEQYFGPGTRLTVT.

V is TRBV7-6 and J is TRBJ2-5; 10 bases fit TRBD2. Germline V lookup: CDR1 SGHVS, CDR2 FNYEAQ. The ends lost 5 bases at V and 2 bases at J; junction bases unmatched: 5. This CDR3 has 15 residues. CDR3 sequence reads: CASSPGTSAQETQYF. Here the CDR3 DNA reads TGTGCCAGCAGCCCCGGGACTAGCGCACAAGAGACCCAGTACTTC.

This clonotype was detected only a few times. The chain uses TRBV6-2 or TRBV6-3 and TRBJ2-5; D gene ambiguous. Germline CDR1 is MNHEY and CDR2 is SVGEGT. V lost 8 bases to trimming and J lost 2 bases, with 9 bases between them. This CDR3 is 12 amino acids long. DNA of the CDR3: TGTGCCAGCGCCGATGTACAAGAGACCCAGTACTTC. Protein product: CASADVQETQYF.

The chain has TRBV7-8 and TRBJ2-3, with 8 positions matching TRBD2. The trim removed 8 bases at V and 4 bases at J, leaving 8 bases unmatched. This CDR3 comprises 14 residues. Germline loops: CDR1 SGHVS, CDR2 FQNEAQ. The CDR3 nucleotides are TGTGCCAGCCCGAGCGGGAGAGGGCCAGATACGCAGTATTTT. Its protein product is CASPSGRGPDTQYF.

This clonotype has more than one count but fewer than ten. The chain carries TRBV29-1 and TRBJ2-7; 8 nucleotides agree with TRBD2. The germline V gene encodes CDR1 SQVTM and CDR2 ANQGSEA. V lost 6 bases, J lost 0 bases, and 4 bases stayed unmatched. The CDR3 is made up of 13 amino acids. DNA of the CDR3: TGCAGCGTCCTAAGCGGGAGCTCCTACGAGCAGTACTTC. Translated, it gives CSVLSGSSYEQYF.

This clonotype was seen only a few times. This chain links TRBV6-1 with TRBJ2-3; 15 nucleotides match TRBD2. CDR1 and CDR2 (germline): MNHNS, SASEGT. CDR3 length: 17 amino acids. J lost 2 bases, V lost 6 bases, and 6 bases had no gene match. In DNA, the CDR3 is TGTGCCAGCAGGCGAGGGACTAGCGGGAGGAACACAGATACGCAGTATTTT. Protein sequence: CASRRGTSGRNTDTQYF.

The genes are TRBV20-1 and TRBJ2-2, with a possible D match to TRBD2 (6 bases). Germline lookup yields CDR1 DFQATT and CDR2 SNEGSKA (reference sequence). V gave up 2 bases and J gave up 7 bases, with 11 bases separating them. This CDR3 has 13 residues. CDR3 sequence: CSARREYGGELFF. CDR3 nucleotides: TGCAGTGCTAGACGGGAGTACGGCGGGGAGCTGTTTTTT.

There are a few counts of this clonotype. The chain recombines TRBV20-1 with TRBJ2-1, with 10 nucleotides matching TRBD2. V was pared by 5 bases and J by 7 bases, with 14 bases of the junction left unmatched. The CDR3 has 16 amino acids. Per the germline V gene, CDR1 is DFQATT and CDR2 is SNEGSKA (reference sequence). CDR3 DNA: TGCAGTGCTCACTACCGGCCACTAGCGGGAACGAATGAGCAGTTCTTC. Amino acid sequence: CSAHYRPLAGTNEQFF.

This clonotype was detected a few times. The chain links TRBV12-3 or TRBV12-4 to TRBJ1-5; D unclear. V dropped 5 bases and J dropped 1 base, with 9 bases sitting between them. CDR3 length equals 14 residues. The CDR3 DNA is TGTGCCAGCAGTCCGAAGGCCAGCAATCAGCCCCAGCATTTT. Its protein product is CASSPKASNQPQHF.

This clonotype has more than one count but fewer than ten. The gene calls are TRBV20-1 and TRBJ2-7; D might be TRBD2 (6 bases). The CDR3 runs to 15 residues. Between the trimmed V and J ends, which lost 2 bases and 4 bases, there was a span of 18 bases. CDR1 DFQATT and CDR2 SNEGSKA come from the germline V gene (reference sequence). CDR3 sequence: CSARKGLAEAYEQYF. CDR3 sequence (DNA): TGCAGTGCTAGAAAGGGCTTAGCGGAGGCGTACGAGCAGTACTTC.